One and the same sample provided the 5 T cell receptor beta chains below, sequenced in a study of identical twins (dated by TCRdb to between 2015 and 2016). Receptor amplification or capture employed 5' RACE. These reads were obtained on an Illumina HiSeq 2000. The raw public data were reprocessed by TCRdb itself: fastp quality trimming at Q25, MiXCR clonotype calling, in-frame beta chains only. Rows are combined by CDR3 protein, so each entry shows the most common genes and DNA. The sample has roughly 720,000 distinct CDR3 sequences on record, about 20% of them singletons. Of the sample, around 13% falls within the top ten clones. The same data also contributed to another study, on T cells expressing NK-cell markers.

The sample consisted of PBMCs. The receptors stem from a woman in her late teens or twenties in good health.

V gene TRBV20-1 combines with J gene TRBJ2-7; D could derive from TRBD1 or TRBD2 (6 bases each). Germline assignment: CDR1 DFQATT and CDR2 SNEGSKA (reference sequence). V gave up 6 bases and J gave up 1 base, with 19 bases separating them. This CDR3 region has 15 residues. The CDR3 sequence is CSAQQEGDTSYEQYF. CDR3 in DNA: TGCAGTGCCCAGCAGGAGGGGGATACTTCCTACGAGCAGTACTTC.

This clonotype was counted between two and nine times. The chain combines TRBV20-1 with TRBJ2-1; D might be TRBD1 (6 bases). The CDR3 loop spans 12 amino acids. Trimming removed 5 bases from V and 6 bases from J, with 11 bases in between. Looked up from germline, CDR1 is DFQATT and CDR2 is SNEGSKA (reference sequence). CDR3 residues: CSALQGGNEQFF. The CDR3, as DNA: TGCAGTGCTTTACAGGGCGGCAATGAGCAGTTCTTC.

This clonotype was counted only a few times. In nucleotides, the CDR3 is TGTGCCAGCGGAATAGCGGGGGTCTACAATGAGCAGTTCTTC. The encoded protein is CASGIAGVYNEQFF. The chain recombines TRBV7-8 with TRBJ2-1, with 9 bases fitting TRBD2. The V gene end was trimmed by 8 bases and the J gene end by 3 bases; junction bases not matched to a gene: 5. The CDR3 is 14 residues long. Germline V gene lookup returns CDR1 SGHVS and CDR2 FQNEAQ.

The chain is built from TRBV20-1 and TRBJ2-5, with 10 nucleotides matching TRBD2. V dropped 5 bases and J dropped 5; count of bases not matched to a gene: 11. The CDR3 has 15 residues. Per germline, CDR1 DFQATT and CDR2 SNEGSKA (reference sequence). The CDR3 sequence: CSAPSPSGSEETQYF. CDR3 nucleotides: TGCAGTGCTCCCTCCCCTAGCGGGAGTGAGGAGACCCAGTACTTC.

V usage is TRBV20-1 and J usage is TRBJ1-1; maybe TRBD1 (6 bases). The CDR3 has 15 amino acids. CDR1 and CDR2 from the germline V gene are DFQATT and SNEGSKA (reference sequence). The V and J ends lost 6 bases and 1 base respectively, with 18 bases between them. The CDR3: CSAPGQKGGNTEAFF. The CDR3 DNA reads as TGCAGTGCCCCAGGGCAGAAGGGGGGGAACACTGAAGCTTTCTTT.